This T cell receptor beta chain was found in a study of molecular identifiers for immune sequencing clone quantification (dated by TCRdb to the late 2010s). About the full investigation: For a replicate experiment, the RNA from either approximately 20,000 or 100,000 naive CD8 T cells was divided into five aliquots, and four of those aliquots went on to sequencing. The study was a methods study using CD8 T cells to benchmark molecular-identifier clustering-based TCR repertoire sequencing (MIDCIRS) and TCR RNA copy counting. Here is what the overall study found, with its caveats: A single cell's worth of spiked-in Jurkat TCR RNA was reported detectable even among approximately 930,000 naive CD8 T cells. The sizes of highly expanded clones could end up underestimated when identical TCR molecules share a barcode. In CMV-specific effector cells, clones with more than 20 RNA copies accounted for over 99% of molecules, whereas in naive cells such clones accounted for under 1%. About 3.1 recovered TCR RNA copies per cell were obtained by modeling, versus approximately 10 by digital PCR, implying a capture efficiency of 25% to 35%. When barcode sub-clustering was omitted, TCR diversity was inflated by chimeric consensus sequences, with chimeras reaching as high as 47%. Spiked-in Jurkat TCR RNA (approximately 10 copies' worth), which is not part of the donor repertoire, was contained in the naive libraries.

The library relied on PCR. Sequencing took place on a NextSeq 500. Bulk TCR libraries were generated as previously described, with the TCR primers listed in Table S5 used. The Qiagen AllPrep DNA/RNA kit was used to purify total RNA. Before any analysis, reads coming from multiple sequencing runs of the same library were combined into one pool. The paper's data handling went like this. Reads were retained only if their TCR constant sequence matched exactly, and those retained reads were trimmed to 150 nt and grouped according to their 12-nt molecular barcodes. Reads in each barcode group were sub-clustered using a 15% Levenshtein threshold, and a quality-weighted consensus sequence was built for each RNA molecule. Non-functional sequences were removed, as were lower-count sequences one edit away from another. Based on fitting two negative binomial distributions, any barcode sub-cluster with under 20% of the maximum read count was discarded. The public sequencing data were trimmed at Q25 with fastp and processed into clonotypes with MiXCR by TCRdb, which kept only in-frame beta chains. Rows with one shared CDR3 protein collapse into an entry with the most common genes and DNA. The V and J calls here are based on TCRdb, not the publication. The sample yields more than 550,000 distinct CDR3 sequences; 25% were counted once. Jointly, the top ten make up about 0.84% of the sample.

The germline V gene (reference sequence) provides CDR1 LNHDA and CDR2 SQIVND. A distance of 9 bases separates the germline ends of V and J, which lose 2 bases and 1 base respectively. Counted from cysteine to phenylalanine, this CDR3 has 15 amino acids. Solely the CDR3 DNA is kept, with 45 bases framed from the first base. Naive CD8 T cell libraries were made from around 18,000 to 910,000 sorted cells using 10%, 30% or 50% of purified RNA. Naive CD8 T cells, defined as CD8+CD4-CCR7+CD45RA+, were FACS-sorted into RLT Plus buffer on a BD FACSAria II. Roughly 10 TCR copies' worth of Jurkat RNA were spiked into roughly 19,000-1,000,000 naive CD8 T cell samples to test detection sensitivity. Enrichment of CD8 T cells was performed with RosetteSep CD8+ T Cell Enrichment Cocktail and Ficoll-Paque, after which ACK red cell lysis was carried out. This clonotype was seen only a few times. Its antigen target is currently unknown. Base qualities are missing; no much larger clone stands one base away.

The chain employs TRBV19 and TRBJ1-5, with the D gene not clear enough to name. The specimen sequenced was naive CD8+ T cells from blood, with Jurkat cell RNA spiked in. The meaning of the sample's cell subset or site label: FACS-sorted CD8+CD4-CCR7+CD45RA+ naive T cells. This sequence originates from a human donor in good health. Some libraries in this study had Jurkat cell RNA spiked in. Read as DNA, the sequence is TGTGCCAGTAGTATATGGGTTCTGAGCAATCAGCCCCAGCATTTT. It specifies CASSIWVLSNQPQHF.